This T cell receptor (beta chain) stems from a study of blood T cell repertoires in COVID-19. In the study overall: Sites in the United States, Italy and Spain provided acute and convalescent COVID-19 samples. T cells, B-cell-depleted T cells, or PBMCs provided the cDNA or gDNA that served as material.

Germline V lookup: CDR1 LGHDT, CDR2 YNNKEL (reference sequence). The CDR3 length is 17 residues. V lost 0 bases to trimming and J lost 6 bases, with 20 bases between them. A single count supports this clone. How the authors handled the data: Estimation of nucleated cell counts was performed using reference gene primer amplification. Profiling relied on immunoSEQ multiplex PCR, and the TCRdb table lists in-frame clones only, not all of them. That table is the source of V, J and clone size, and D and trimming were worked out from the DNA. The table lists approximately 270,000 clones, roughly nine tenths of them singletons.

The sequence came from a man aged 35 to 55 with active or convalescent COVID-19. V gene TRBV3-1 (or the pseudogene TRBV3-2) combines with J gene TRBJ1-2; TRBD1 is a possible D gene (6 bases). Sequencing was performed on peripheral blood. CDR3 sequence (DNA): TGTGCCAGCAGCCAAGAGGCAGGGGTATCCCCCATTGATGGCTACACCTTC. Amino acid sequence: CASSQEAGVSPIDGYTF.